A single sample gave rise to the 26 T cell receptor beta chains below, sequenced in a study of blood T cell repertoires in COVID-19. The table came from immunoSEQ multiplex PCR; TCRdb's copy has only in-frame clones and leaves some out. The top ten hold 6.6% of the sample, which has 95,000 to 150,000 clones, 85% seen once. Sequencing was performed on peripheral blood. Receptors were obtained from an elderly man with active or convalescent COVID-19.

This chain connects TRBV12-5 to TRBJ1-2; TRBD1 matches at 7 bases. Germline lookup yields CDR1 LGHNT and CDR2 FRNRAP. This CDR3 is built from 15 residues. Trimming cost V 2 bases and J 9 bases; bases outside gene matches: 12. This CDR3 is CASGLSQGQPESYTF. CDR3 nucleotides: TGTGCTAGTGGTTTGAGCCAGGGACAGCCTGAGAGCTACACCTTC.

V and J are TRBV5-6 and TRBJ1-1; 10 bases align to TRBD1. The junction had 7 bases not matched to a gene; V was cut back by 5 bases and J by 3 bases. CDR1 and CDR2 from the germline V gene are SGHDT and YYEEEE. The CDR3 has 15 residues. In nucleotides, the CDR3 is TGTGCCAGCAGGCCCCGGGACAGGGGTTACACTGAAGCTTTCTTT. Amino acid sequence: CASRPRDRGYTEAFF.

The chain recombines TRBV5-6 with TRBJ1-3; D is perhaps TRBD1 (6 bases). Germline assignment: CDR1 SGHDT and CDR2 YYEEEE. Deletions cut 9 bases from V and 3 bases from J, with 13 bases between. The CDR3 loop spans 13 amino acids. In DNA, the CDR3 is TGTGCCACCGCCGGACAGATTGGAAACACCATATATTTT. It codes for CATAGQIGNTIYF.

The CDR3: CSVASGRAYDTQYF. CDR3 in DNA: TGCAGCGTGGCTAGCGGGAGGGCATACGATACGCAGTATTTT. This chain links TRBV29-1 with TRBJ2-3, with TRBD2 identical over 12 bases. This CDR3 contains 14 residues. Germline CDR1 is SQVTM and CDR2 is ANQGSEA. Losses at the gene ends were 6 bases for V and 6 bases for J; bases not matched to a gene: 7.

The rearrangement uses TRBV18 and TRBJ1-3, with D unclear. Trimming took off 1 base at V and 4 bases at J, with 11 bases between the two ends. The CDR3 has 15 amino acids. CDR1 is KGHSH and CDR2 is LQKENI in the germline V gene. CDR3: CASSPRGAVGNTIYF. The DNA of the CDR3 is TGTGCCAGCTCACCACGAGGTGCGGTCGGAAACACCATATATTTT.

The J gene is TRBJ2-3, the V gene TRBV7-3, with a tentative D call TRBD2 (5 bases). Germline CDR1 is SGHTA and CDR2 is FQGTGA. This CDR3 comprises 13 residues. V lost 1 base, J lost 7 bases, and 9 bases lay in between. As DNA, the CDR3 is TGTGCCAGCAGCTTAAATCACGGGAATACGCAGTATTTT. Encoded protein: CASSLNHGNTQYF.

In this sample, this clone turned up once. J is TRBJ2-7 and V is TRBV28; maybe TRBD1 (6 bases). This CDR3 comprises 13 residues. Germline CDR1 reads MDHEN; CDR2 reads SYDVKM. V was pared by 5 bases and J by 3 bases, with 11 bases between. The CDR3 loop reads CASSGGQIYEQYF. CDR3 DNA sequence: TGTGCCAGCAGTGGGGGACAAATCTACGAGCAGTACTTC.

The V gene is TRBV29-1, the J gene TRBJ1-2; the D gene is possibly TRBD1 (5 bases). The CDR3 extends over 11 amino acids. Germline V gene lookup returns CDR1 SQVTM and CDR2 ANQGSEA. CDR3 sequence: CRIGGNYGYTF. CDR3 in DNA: TGCAGGATCGGGGGGAATTATGGCTACACCTTC.

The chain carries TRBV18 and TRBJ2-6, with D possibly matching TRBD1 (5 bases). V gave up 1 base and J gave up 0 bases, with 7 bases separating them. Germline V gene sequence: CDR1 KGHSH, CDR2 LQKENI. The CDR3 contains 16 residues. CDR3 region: CASSPRTFSGANVLTF. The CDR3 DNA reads TGTGCCAGCTCACCACGGACATTCTCTGGGGCCAACGTCCTGACTTTC. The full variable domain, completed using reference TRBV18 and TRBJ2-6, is NAGVMQNPRHLVRRRGQEARLRCSPMKGHSHVYWYRQLPEEGLKFMVYLQKENIIDESGMPKERFSAEFPKEGPSILRIQQVVRGDSAAYFCASSPRTFSGANVLTFGAGSRLTVL.

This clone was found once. The CDR3 protein is CASTPGQGRYEQYF. CDR3 DNA: TGCGCCAGCACTCCCGGACAGGGTCGGTACGAGCAGTACTTC. The chain has TRBV5-1 and TRBJ2-7; 8 bases map to TRBD1. Trimming removed 6 bases from V and 4 bases from J; junction bases left unmatched: 9. This CDR3 spans 14 amino acids. Germline CDR1 reads SGHRS; CDR2 reads YFSETQ.

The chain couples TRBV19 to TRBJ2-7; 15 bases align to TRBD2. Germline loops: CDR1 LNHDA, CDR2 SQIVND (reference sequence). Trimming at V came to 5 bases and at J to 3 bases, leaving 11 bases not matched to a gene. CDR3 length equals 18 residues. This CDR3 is CASSDRTSGRAESYEQYF. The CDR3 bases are TGTGCCAGTAGTGACCGGACTAGCGGGAGGGCCGAAAGCTACGAGCAGTACTTC. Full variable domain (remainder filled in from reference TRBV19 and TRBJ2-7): DGGITQSPKYLFRKEGQNVTLSCEQNLNHDAMYWYRQDPGQGLRLIYYSQIVNDFQKGDIAEGYSVSREKKESFPLTVTSAQKNPTAFYLCASSDRTSGRAESYEQYFGPGTRLTVT.

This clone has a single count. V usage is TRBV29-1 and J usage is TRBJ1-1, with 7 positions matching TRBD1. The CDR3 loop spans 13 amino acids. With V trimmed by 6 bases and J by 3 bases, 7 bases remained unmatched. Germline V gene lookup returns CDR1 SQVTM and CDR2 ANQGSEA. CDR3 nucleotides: TGCAGCGTGCGGACAGGTGGGGACACTGAAGCTTTCTTT. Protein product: CSVRTGGDTEAFF.

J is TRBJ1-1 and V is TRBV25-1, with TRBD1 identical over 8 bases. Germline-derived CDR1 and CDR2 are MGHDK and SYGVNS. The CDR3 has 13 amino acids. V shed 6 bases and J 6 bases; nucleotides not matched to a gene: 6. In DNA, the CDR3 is TGTGCCAGCAGACCAGGGGGCGGCCCTGAAGCTTTCTTT. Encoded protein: CASRPGGGPEAFF. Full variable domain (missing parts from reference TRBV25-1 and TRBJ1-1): EADIYQTPRYLVIGTGKKITLECSQTMGHDKMYWYQQDPGMELHLIHYSYGVNSTEKGDLSSESTVSRIRTEHFPLTLESARPSHTSQYLCASRPGGGPEAFFGQGTRLTVV.

Written as DNA, the CDR3 is TGTGCCAGTAGTATGCGGGACGTCCCCTACGAGCAGTACTTC. Protein product: CASSMRDVPYEQYF. This chain uses TRBV19 with TRBJ2-7, with D tentatively TRBD2 (6 bases). Germline V CDR1 and CDR2: LNHDA, SQIVND (reference sequence). The CDR3 consists of 14 residues. Trimming cost V 3 bases and J 2 bases, with 11 bases left between them.

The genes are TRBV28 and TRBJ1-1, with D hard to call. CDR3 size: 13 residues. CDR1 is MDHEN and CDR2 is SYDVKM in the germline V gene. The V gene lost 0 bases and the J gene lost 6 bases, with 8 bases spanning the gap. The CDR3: CASSLWGRSEAFF. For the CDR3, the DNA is TGTGCCAGCAGTTTATGGGGGAGGTCTGAAGCTTTCTTT.

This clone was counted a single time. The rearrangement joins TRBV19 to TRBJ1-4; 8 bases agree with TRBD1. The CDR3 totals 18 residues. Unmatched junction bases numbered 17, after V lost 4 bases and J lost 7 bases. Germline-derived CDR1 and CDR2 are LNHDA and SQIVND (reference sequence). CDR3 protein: CASSKRGEGQGEGEKLFF. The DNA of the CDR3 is TGTGCCAGTAGTAAACGAGGGGAAGGACAGGGTGAAGGTGAAAAACTGTTTTTT.

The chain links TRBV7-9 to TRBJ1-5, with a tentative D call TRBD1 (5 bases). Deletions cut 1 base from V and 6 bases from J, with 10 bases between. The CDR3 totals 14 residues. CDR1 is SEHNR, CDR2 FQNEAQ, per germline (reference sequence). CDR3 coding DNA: TGTGCCAGCAGCTTAGGGGGGGGTTCTCAGCCCCAGCATTTT. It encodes CASSLGGGSQPQHF.

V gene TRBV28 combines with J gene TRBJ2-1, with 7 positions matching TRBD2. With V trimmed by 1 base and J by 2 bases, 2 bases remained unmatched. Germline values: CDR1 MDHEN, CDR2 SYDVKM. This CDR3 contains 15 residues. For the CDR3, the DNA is TGTGCCAGCAGTTTATACGGGGGGACCTACAATGAGCAGTTCTTC. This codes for CASSLYGGTYNEQFF.

CDR3 sequence reads: CASSLTGVNTEAFF. The CDR3, as DNA: TGTGCCAGCAGCTTGACGGGAGTAAACACTGAAGCTTTCTTT. This chain uses TRBV5-4 with TRBJ1-1; D is undetermined. The CDR3 is made up of 14 amino acids. V was pared by 1 base and J by 2 bases, with 9 bases between. The germline gives CDR1 SGHNT, CDR2 YYREEE (reference sequence).

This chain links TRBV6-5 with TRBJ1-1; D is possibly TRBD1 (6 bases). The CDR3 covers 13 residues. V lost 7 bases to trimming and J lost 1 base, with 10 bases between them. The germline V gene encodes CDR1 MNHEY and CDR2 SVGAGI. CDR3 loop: CASTRQANTEAFF. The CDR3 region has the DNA TGTGCCAGCACCCGACAGGCGAACACTGAAGCTTTCTTT.

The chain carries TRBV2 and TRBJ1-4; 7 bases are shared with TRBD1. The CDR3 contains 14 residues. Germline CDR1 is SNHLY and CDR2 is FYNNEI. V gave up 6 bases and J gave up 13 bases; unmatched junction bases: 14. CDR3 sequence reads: CASRRDSWALGLFF. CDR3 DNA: TGTGCCAGCAGGCGGGACAGTTGGGCGTTAGGACTGTTTTTT.

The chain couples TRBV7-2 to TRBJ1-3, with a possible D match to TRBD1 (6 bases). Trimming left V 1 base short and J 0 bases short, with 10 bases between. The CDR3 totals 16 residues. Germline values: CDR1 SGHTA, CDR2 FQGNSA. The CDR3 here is CASSLGGPFSGNTIYF. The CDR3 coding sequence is TGTGCCAGCAGCTTAGGGGGGCCGTTCTCTGGAAACACCATATATTTT.

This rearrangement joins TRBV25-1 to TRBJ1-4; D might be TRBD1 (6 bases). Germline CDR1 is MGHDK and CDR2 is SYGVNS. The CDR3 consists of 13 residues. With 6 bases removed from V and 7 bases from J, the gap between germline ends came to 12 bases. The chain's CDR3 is CASRQGFSEKLFF. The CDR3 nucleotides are TGTGCCAGCAGACAGGGATTTAGTGAAAAACTGTTTTTT.

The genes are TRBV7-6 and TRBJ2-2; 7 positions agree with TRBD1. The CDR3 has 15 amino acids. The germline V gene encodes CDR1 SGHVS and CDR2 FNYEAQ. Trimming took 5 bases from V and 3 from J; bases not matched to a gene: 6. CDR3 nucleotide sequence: TGTGCCAGCAGCCATACAGGGGAGCACACCGGGGAGCTGTTTTTT. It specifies CASSHTGEHTGELFF.

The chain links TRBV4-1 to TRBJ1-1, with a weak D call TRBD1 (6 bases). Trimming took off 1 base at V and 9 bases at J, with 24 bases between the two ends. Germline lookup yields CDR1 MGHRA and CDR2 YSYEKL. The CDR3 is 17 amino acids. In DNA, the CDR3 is TGCGCCAGCAGCCAAGCGACCCGTCAAAGGGGCAGGGGCCAAGCTTTCTTT. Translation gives CASSQATRQRGRGQAFF.

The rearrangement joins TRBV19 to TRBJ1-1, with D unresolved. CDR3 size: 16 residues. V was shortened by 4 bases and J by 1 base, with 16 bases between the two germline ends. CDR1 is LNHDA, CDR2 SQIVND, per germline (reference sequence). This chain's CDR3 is CASSTQAGNSNTEAFF. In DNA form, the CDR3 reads TGTGCCAGTAGTACGCAAGCCGGGAACTCGAACACTGAAGCTTTCTTT. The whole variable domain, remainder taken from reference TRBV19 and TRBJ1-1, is DGGITQSPKYLFRKEGQNVTLSCEQNLNHDAMYWYRQDPGQGLRLIYYSQIVNDFQKGDIAEGYSVSREKKESFPLTVTSAQKNPTAFYLCASSTQAGNSNTEAFFGQGTRLTVV.